This T cell receptor (beta chain) originates from a study of blood T cell repertoires in COVID-19. Study context: Some COVID-19 samples were acute and others convalescent; all came from the United States, Italy and Spain. PBMCs, B-cell-depleted T cells, or T cells were the source of the cDNA or gDNA that made up the material.

Under the authors' procedure: Quantification of nucleated cells was approximated via reference gene primer amplification. The data were produced by immunoSEQ multiplex PCR, yet TCRdb's version contains in-frame clones alone and is incomplete. That table supplies the V and J calls and clone size; D and trimming were determined from the DNA. There are roughly 200,000 clones in the sample; around nine tenths occur only once, and about 6% lies in the top ten. CDR1 LNHDA and CDR2 SQIVND come from the germline V gene (reference sequence). The CDR3 runs to 17 residues. J lost 0 bases, V lost 10 bases, and 14 bases had no gene match.

The chain employs TRBV19 and TRBJ1-5; 8 bases line up with TRBD1. The source material was peripheral blood. This TCR came from a man in his fifties or sixties who had recovered from COVID-19. The CDR3 loop is CATATGTGLYSNQPQHF. DNA for the CDR3: TGTGCCACCGCTACCGGGACAGGCCTTTATAGCAATCAGCCCCAGCATTTT.